Listed below are T cell receptor beta chains from one sample, sequenced in a study of T cell responses to AZD1222 COVID-19 vaccine. Method: immunoSEQ multiplex PCR; TCRdb's copy keeps in-frame clones and lacks some. The table lists 90,000 to 120,000 clones, about 90% of them singletons. This material consisted of peripheral blood, taken on day 0 of AZD1222 vaccination. These receptors all come from an adult in good health. Both conserved end residues are trimmed from each CDR3.

v_call | cdr3_length | cdr3_aa
TRBV7-2 | 11 | ASTRTRGSEQY
TRBV27 | 13 | ASSFATGGFYEQY
TRBV4-3 | 14 | ASSQSAGSGANVLT
TRBV2 | 11 | ASSGTGGYEQY
TRBV29-1 | 12 | SVGARDRPYGYT
TRBV9 | 12 | ASSVGGTTYEQY
TRBV28 | 13 | ASRFRDRGIYGYT
TRBV18 | 13 | ASSALAGYTDTQY
TRBV11-2 | 13 | ASSLGSAKNYGYT
TRBV6-5 | 12 | ALGRGTTNEKLF
TRBV7-8 | 16 | ASSLALFGTPHSYEQY
TRBV6-2/TRBV6-3 | 14 | ASSYSTGGSGNTIY
TRBV6-5 | 14 | ASSYSDLAQNTEAF
TRBV2 | 13 | ASSASGGAVNEQF
TRBV6-5 | 12 | ASSHRGQDYEQY
TRBV10-3 | 11 | AITTERDQPQH
TRBV2 | 13 | ASNPPTGSSYEQY
TRBV5-1 | 11 | ASSLQGLETQY
TRBV12-3/TRBV12-4 | 10 | ASSSRGYEAF
TRBV28 | 17 | ASSLWSFAGLAANEKLF
TRBV28 | 14 | ASSLGRGSGANVLT
TRBV7-2 | 12 | ASSARGQGQAQH